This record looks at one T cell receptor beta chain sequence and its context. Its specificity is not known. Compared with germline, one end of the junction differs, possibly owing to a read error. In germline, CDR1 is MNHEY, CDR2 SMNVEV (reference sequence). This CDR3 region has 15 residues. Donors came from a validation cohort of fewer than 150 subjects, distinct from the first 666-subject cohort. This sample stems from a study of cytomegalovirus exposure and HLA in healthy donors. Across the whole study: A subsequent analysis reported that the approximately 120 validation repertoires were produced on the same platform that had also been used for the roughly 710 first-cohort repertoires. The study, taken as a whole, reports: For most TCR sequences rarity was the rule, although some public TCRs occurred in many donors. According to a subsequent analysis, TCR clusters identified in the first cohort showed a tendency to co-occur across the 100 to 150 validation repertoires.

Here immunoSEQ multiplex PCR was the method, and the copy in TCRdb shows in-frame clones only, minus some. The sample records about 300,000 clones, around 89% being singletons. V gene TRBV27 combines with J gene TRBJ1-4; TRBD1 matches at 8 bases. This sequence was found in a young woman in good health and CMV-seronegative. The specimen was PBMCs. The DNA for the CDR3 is TGTGCCAGCAGTTACCGGACAGGGTCTAATCAAAAACTGTTTTTT. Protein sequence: CASSYRTGSNQKLFF.